The 17 T cell receptor beta chains below were found in one sample sequenced in a study of identical twins. TCRdb itself ran the 5' RACE reads through MiXCR, one entry per CDR3 protein. Seen here are about 530,000 distinct CDR3 sequences, more than 20% observed once, and the top ten hold 0.4% to 0.6%. In addition, the sample was reused for a study of yellow fever vaccine responses in identical twins.

Sequenced sample: CD4+ T cells sorted from blood. The receptors here all came from a woman aged 18-29 years in good health.

This clonotype was picked up a small number of times. V and J are TRBV28 and TRBJ2-5; no clear D. Germline lookup yields CDR1 MDHEN and CDR2 SYDVKM. The V end was cut by 7 bases, the J end by 4 bases, with 16 bases between. This CDR3 is built from 14 residues. CDR3 DNA sequence: TGTGCCAGCAAACTATACAACATTGGAGAGACCCAGTACTTC. Encoded protein: CASKLYNIGETQYF.

At least ten counts were recorded for this clonotype. This rearrangement joins TRBV12-3 or TRBV12-4 to TRBJ2-1; D uncertain. The CDR3 sequence is 13 residues long. The V end lost 0 bases, the J end lost 10 bases, and 10 bases lay between the germline ends. The CDR3 here is CASSLAVGGEQFF. In nucleotides, the CDR3 is TGTGCCAGCAGTTTAGCTGTGGGTGGGGAGCAGTTCTTC.

The chain links TRBV6-1 to TRBJ1-4; D unclear. V was pared by 7 bases and J by 8 bases, with 14 bases between. Germline CDR1 is MNHNS and CDR2 is SASEGT. CDR3 length: 13 residues. The CDR3 DNA is TGTGCCAGCAAGGAACGGGTGGAAGAAAAACTGTTTTTT. As protein: CASKERVEEKLFF.

The rearrangement joins TRBV20-1 to TRBJ2-3; D assignment may be TRBD1 or TRBD2 (6 bases each). The CDR3 extends over 17 amino acids. Trimming took 0 bases from V and 2 from J, leaving 18 bases between them. Germline values: CDR1 DFQATT, CDR2 SNEGSKA (reference sequence). The CDR3 nucleotides are TGCAGTGCTAGAGATAGGAGGGGGGCTACTCTCACAGATACGCAGTATTTT. Amino acid sequence: CSARDRRGATLTDTQYF.

The chain recombines TRBV27 with TRBJ2-2; TRBD2 might be the D (7 bases). Germline-derived CDR1 and CDR2 are MNHEY and SMNVEV (reference sequence). The CDR3 sequence is 16 residues long. V was cut by 5 bases and J by 4 bases, with 17 bases left in between. The CDR3 DNA is TGTGCCAGCAGTCCCTTTAGGGGGGGATTCACCGGGGAGCTGTTTTTT. Encoded protein: CASSPFRGGFTGELFF.

The table lists this clonotype with a few counts. One end of the junction varies from germline; a read error may be responsible. The rearrangement joins TRBV20-1 to TRBJ2-3, with 9 bases matching TRBD2. The CDR3 length is 13 residues. Germline assignment: CDR1 DFQATT and CDR2 SNEGSKA (reference sequence). The CDR3 spells CSATGTSIDTQYF. The CDR3 region has the DNA TGCAGTGCTACCGGGACTAGCATAGATACGCAGTATTTT.

The CDR3 DNA reads TGTGCCAGCAGCCAGGGACAGGGTTACGAGCAGTACGTC. It encodes CASSQGQGYEQYV. The chain uses TRBV3-1 and TRBJ2-7, with 9 bases fitting TRBD1. Germline-derived CDR1 and CDR2 are LGHDT and YNNKEL (reference sequence). V dropped 3 bases and J dropped 4; count of bases not matched to a gene: 1. CDR3 length equals 13 residues.

This clonotype has just a few counts. The chain is built from TRBV5-6 and TRBJ2-5; 13 bases agree with TRBD2. The CDR3 runs to 15 residues. CDR1 SGHDT and CDR2 YYEEEE come from the germline V gene. The V gene end was trimmed by 2 bases and the J gene end by 4 bases; junction bases not matched to a gene: 2. The CDR3 region has the DNA TGTGCCAGCAGCTTTCGGACTAGCGGGGGAGAGACCCAGTACTTC. Translation: CASSFRTSGGETQYF.

This clonotype was seen only a few times. The V gene is TRBV5-1, the J gene TRBJ2-3; no clear D gene. V was clipped by 0 bases and J by 2 bases, with 7 bases between them. The CDR3 consists of 14 residues. In germline, CDR1 is SGHRS, CDR2 YFSETQ. CDR3 DNA: TGCGCCAGCAGCTTGGAGCAGTCCACAGATACGCAGTATTTT. Amino acids: CASSLEQSTDTQYF.

The gene calls are TRBV12-3 or TRBV12-4 and TRBJ1-4, with 9 positions matching TRBD1. This CDR3 comprises 15 residues. Trimming removed 6 bases from V and 6 bases from J; junction bases left unmatched: 8. This CDR3 is CASSPRDRAYEKLFF. The CDR3 region has the DNA TGTGCCAGCAGCCCTCGGGACAGGGCTTATGAAAAACTGTTTTTT.

The rearrangement joins TRBV20-1 to TRBJ2-7, with 15 nucleotides matching TRBD2. The CDR3 totals 17 residues. The J segment lost 3 bases and the V segment lost 6 bases, leaving 12 bases of the junction unmatched. Germline V CDR1 and CDR2: DFQATT, SNEGSKA (reference sequence). The CDR3 sequence is CSAWTSGRAGGVYEQYF. Written as DNA, the CDR3 is TGCAGTGCCTGGACTAGCGGGAGGGCCGGGGGAGTCTACGAGCAGTACTTC.

This clonotype has only a few counts. The rearrangement uses TRBV9 and TRBJ2-2; D might be TRBD1 (5 bases). CDR3 size: 14 residues. Germline V gives CDR1 SGDLS, CDR2 YYNGEE. The V end was cut by 4 bases, the J end by 4 bases, with 11 bases between. The CDR3 protein is CASSPQGITGELFF. The CDR3 coding sequence is TGTGCCAGCAGCCCGCAGGGTATCACCGGGGAGCTGTTTTTT.

J is TRBJ2-5 and V is TRBV20-1; 14 bases are shared with TRBD2. The V segment lost 3 bases and the J segment 3 bases; nucleotides outside the gene matches: 6. The CDR3 covers 16 residues. CDR1 and CDR2 from the germline V gene are DFQATT and SNEGSKA (reference sequence). The CDR3 here is CSASGGTSGSEETQYF. The CDR3, as DNA: TGCAGTGCTAGTGGGGGGACTAGCGGGAGTGAAGAGACCCAGTACTTC.

In its sample, this clonotype was seen many times. The chain carries TRBV5-1 and TRBJ2-2, with TRBD2 matching 12 bases. Germline V gene sequence: CDR1 SGHRS, CDR2 YFSETQ. CDR3 length equals 18 residues. Germline trimming cut 0 bases from V and 5 bases from J; bases unmatched to any gene: 8. The CDR3 loop is CASSLGATSGSWTGELFF. DNA for the CDR3: TGCGCCAGCAGCTTGGGGGCGACTAGCGGGAGTTGGACCGGGGAGCTGTTTTTT.

V and J are TRBV18 and TRBJ2-3; D is unresolved. Germline V CDR1 and CDR2: KGHSH, LQKENI. Deletions cut 5 bases from V and 0 bases from J, with 9 bases between. CDR3 length: 14 residues. DNA for the CDR3: TGTGCCAGCTCAACTACAGCTAGCACAGATACGCAGTATTTT. Translated: CASSTTASTDTQYF.

This chain links TRBV29-1 with TRBJ2-1; unclear D gene. This CDR3 has 11 residues. CDR1 SQVTM and CDR2 ANQGSEA come from the germline V gene. V shed 4 bases and J shed 8 bases, with 9 bases lying between them. CDR3 amino acids: CSVGFLDEQFF. The CDR3, as DNA: TGCAGCGTTGGTTTCTTGGATGAGCAGTTCTTC.

A few counts support this clonotype. V is TRBV5-5 and J is TRBJ1-2; D remains unclear. V dropped 1 base and J dropped 8 bases, with 12 bases sitting between them. The CDR3 covers 13 residues. Looked up from germline, CDR1 is SGHKS and CDR2 is YYEKEE (reference sequence). The CDR3 loop is CASSLRPANGYTF. In nucleotides, the CDR3 is TGTGCCAGCAGCTTGAGGCCGGCCAACGGCTACACCTTC.